These 27 T cell receptor beta chains share one sample of origin, sequenced in a study of T-cell memory formation after mild COVID-19. TCRdb passed the 5' RACE reads through MiXCR, listing each CDR3 protein once. The table has under 250,000 distinct CDR3 sequences, under 12% seen once; the top ten hold around 3.3%. Specimen: PBMCs or a T cell subset sorted from them (not recorded which). The receptor source for this set is a man between 18 and 29 years old who had mild COVID-19 (a few samples of this study predate the infection). Cell type and time point are not known.

This clonotype was found a few times. J is TRBJ1-1 and V is TRBV10-3; 8 positions match TRBD1. The CDR3 covers 12 residues. V shed 6 bases, J shed 5 bases, and the junction held 2 bases outside the gene matches. The germline V gene encodes CDR1 ENHRY and CDR2 SYGVKD. In DNA, the CDR3 is TGTGCCATCAGGGACAGGGAAACTGAAGCTTTCTTT. This encodes CAIRDRETEAFF.

The genes are TRBV6-2 or TRBV6-3 and TRBJ1-1; D ambiguous. Germline CDR1 MNHEY, CDR2 SVGEGT. V gave up 6 bases and J gave up 8 bases, with 10 bases separating them. The CDR3 loop spans 11 amino acids. In nucleotides, the CDR3 is TGTGCCAGCAGACGCGCGGGGGAAGCTTTCTTT. This codes for CASRRAGEAFF.

This sequence joins TRBV7-9 and TRBJ1-2; D may be TRBD1 (5 bases). CDR1 SEHNR and CDR2 FQNEAQ come from the germline V gene (reference sequence). Trimming took off 0 bases at V and 3 bases at J, with 14 bases between the two ends. This CDR3 has 16 residues. CDR3 in DNA: TGTGCCAGCAGCTTAGCGGAGGCAGGGAAGGACTATGGCTACACCTTC. This codes for CASSLAEAGKDYGYTF.

This clonotype showed up many times. The chain carries TRBV4-3 and TRBJ2-5; D may be TRBD2 (6 bases). In germline, CDR1 is LGHNA, CDR2 YSLEER. This CDR3 comprises 13 residues. The V gene lost 4 bases and the J gene lost 0 bases, with 6 bases spanning the gap. The CDR3 sequence is CASSRDYQETQYF. CDR3 sequence (DNA): TGCGCCAGCAGCCGGGACTACCAAGAGACCCAGTACTTC.

This clonotype was counted many times. The J gene is TRBJ2-6, the V gene TRBV7-2, with D perhaps matching TRBD1 or TRBD2 (6 bases each). CDR1 and CDR2 from the germline V gene are SGHTA and FQGNSA. The CDR3 is 13 amino acids. The germline V and J ends were trimmed by 6 bases and 4 bases, with 7 bases remaining between them. For the CDR3, the DNA is TGTGCCAGCAGGGGGGGCGGGGCCAACGTCCTGACTTTC. This sequence encodes CASRGGGANVLTF.

The V call is TRBV3-1, the J call TRBJ1-5; 10 positions match TRBD1. V trimming: 4 bases; J trimming: 5 bases; junction bases outside the gene matches: 8. Per germline, CDR1 LGHDT and CDR2 YNNKEL (reference sequence). The CDR3 covers 16 residues. The CDR3 DNA follows: TGTGCCAGCAGCCGCCGGGACAGGGGAAGGGATCAGCCCCAGCATTTT. This sequence encodes CASSRRDRGRDQPQHF.

CDR3 region: CASSHPAGGSDTQYF. For the CDR3, the DNA is TGTGCCAGCAGCCACCCAGCGGGGGGGTCGGATACGCAGTATTTT. V gene TRBV3-1 combines with J gene TRBJ2-3; 10 bases map to TRBD2. V dropped 3 bases and J dropped 6; count of bases not matched to a gene: 6. The length of the CDR3 is 15 residues. Germline V CDR1 and CDR2: LGHDT, YNNKEL (reference sequence).

This clonotype has a count of ten or more. J is TRBJ2-7 and V is TRBV7-8; 9 nucleotides match TRBD2. CDR3 length: 15 amino acids. With 3 bases clipped from V and 0 bases from J, the junction kept 3 bases outside the gene matches. Germline V CDR1 and CDR2: SGHVS, FQNEAQ. CDR3: CASSLEAGGSYEQYF. The CDR3 DNA follows: TGTGCCAGCAGCTTGGAAGCGGGGGGCTCCTACGAGCAGTACTTC. Full variable domain (rest looked up from reference TRBV7-8 and TRBJ2-7): GAGVSQSPRYKVAKRGQDVALRCDPISGHVSLFWYQQALGQGPEFLTYFQNEAQLDKSGLPSDRFFAERPEGSVSTLKIQRTQQEDSAVYLCASSLEAGGSYEQYFGPGTRLTVT.

In this sample, this clonotype turned up a few times. The chain recombines TRBV11-2 with TRBJ2-2, with D possibly being TRBD1 (6 bases). V was shortened by 5 bases and J by 0 bases, with 10 bases between the two germline ends. The CDR3 length is 15 residues. Germline-derived CDR1 and CDR2 are SGHAT and FQNNGV. The CDR3, as DNA: TGTGCCAGCAGCCCCGGGACAACGAACACCGGGGAGCTGTTTTTT. Residues: CASSPGTTNTGELFF.

This clonotype was observed a handful of times. This chain uses TRBV7-2 with TRBJ1-1; TRBD1 is a possible D gene (5 bases). This CDR3 is 16 amino acids long. The germline CDR1 and CDR2 sequences are SGHTA and FQGNSA. The V gene lost 5 bases and the J gene lost 2 bases, with 18 bases spanning the gap. CDR3 sequence (DNA): TGTGCCAGCAGCACCCGGGGGGGTAGGGTTAACACTGAAGCTTTCTTT. Translation: CASSTRGGRVNTEAFF.

This clonotype has more than one count but fewer than ten. This chain connects TRBV3-1 to TRBJ2-2; a possible D gene is TRBD1 (6 bases). Trimming left V 4 bases short and J 3 bases short, with 9 bases between. Germline CDR1 LGHDT, CDR2 YNNKEL (reference sequence). This CDR3 has 14 amino acids. The DNA of the CDR3 is TGTGCCAGCAGCCCAAACAGGGACACCGGGGAGCTGTTTTTT. Amino acids: CASSPNRDTGELFF. Drawing the rest from reference TRBV3-1 and TRBJ2-2, the complete variable domain is DTAVSQTPKYLVTQMGNDKSIKCEQNLGHDTMYWYKQDSKKFLKIMFSYNNKELIINETVPNRFSPKSPDKAHLNLHINSLELGDSAVYFCASSPNRDTGELFFGEGSRLTVL.

The chain couples TRBV2 to TRBJ2-1; D uncertain. Germline CDR1 reads SNHLY; CDR2 reads FYNNEI. The CDR3 sequence is 13 residues long. Trimming removed 5 bases from V and 12 bases from J, with 17 bases in between. CDR3 nucleotides: TGTGCCAGCAGTCCTACCCCTGACGGTGGGCAGTTCTTC. Translating gives CASSPTPDGGQFF.

This chain joins TRBV20-1 and TRBJ1-5; unclear D gene. V lost 5 bases and J 0 bases, leaving 17 bases between the germline ends. Germline loops: CDR1 DFQATT, CDR2 SNEGSKA (reference sequence). This CDR3 is 16 amino acids long. The CDR3 protein is CSALDRYVYSNQPQHF. The CDR3 bases are TGCAGTGCTCTGGACCGATACGTTTATAGCAATCAGCCCCAGCATTTT.

V and J are TRBV15 and TRBJ1-2; 10 positions agree with TRBD1. V gave up 0 bases and J gave up 4 bases; unmatched junction bases: 5. Germline values: CDR1 LNHNV, CDR2 YYDKDF (reference sequence). The CDR3 runs 16 residues. In DNA, the CDR3 is TGTGCCACCAGCAGAGATCTGACAGGGGGCTTCTATGGCTACACCTTC. This codes for CATSRDLTGGFYGYTF.

This clonotype was observed at least ten times. The J gene is TRBJ2-3, the V gene TRBV7-9; tentatively, D is TRBD1 (5 bases). V shed 1 base and J shed 6 bases, with 11 bases lying between them. Per germline, CDR1 SEHNR and CDR2 FQNEAQ (reference sequence). The CDR3 totals 14 residues. In DNA form, the CDR3 reads TGTGCCAGCAGCTTAGGGCAGGGCCAGGATACGCAGTATTTT. Translated: CASSLGQGQDTQYF.

V usage is TRBV7-9 and J usage is TRBJ1-1, with 8 bases matching TRBD1. The CDR3 extends over 14 amino acids. V shed 4 bases and J 1 base; nucleotides not matched to a gene: 2. The germline V gene has CDR1 SEHNR and CDR2 FQNEAQ (reference sequence). CDR3 DNA sequence: TGTGCCAGCAGCTGGACAGGGACGAACACTGAAGCTTTCTTT. This gives the protein CASSWTGTNTEAFF.

V is TRBV20-1 and J is TRBJ2-5; a possible D gene is TRBD1 (6 bases). The V end lost 3 bases, the J end lost 2 bases, and 13 bases lay between the germline ends. Germline values: CDR1 DFQATT, CDR2 SNEGSKA (reference sequence). The CDR3 consists of 14 residues. CDR3 loop: CSASAAGVQETQYF. The CDR3 DNA sequence: TGCAGTGCTAGTGCGGCAGGGGTACAAGAGACCCAGTACTTC.

This clonotype was found a few times. This chain links TRBV7-6 with TRBJ2-7, with TRBD1 as a possible D gene (6 bases). Trimming took off 1 base at V and 2 bases at J, with 12 bases between the two ends. This CDR3 contains 15 residues. Germline assignment: CDR1 SGHVS and CDR2 FNYEAQ. The CDR3 region has the DNA TGTGCCAGCAGCTTAGACCAGGGGTTTACCTACGAGCAGTACGTC. Translation: CASSLDQGFTYEQYV.

This clonotype was seen a few times. The chain uses TRBV9 and TRBJ1-1, with D unclear. Trimming left V 3 bases short and J 1 base short, with 4 bases between. Germline V CDR1 and CDR2: SGDLS, YYNGEE. The CDR3 consists of 12 residues. In DNA, the CDR3 is TGTGCCAGCAGCGGCGGGAACACTGAAGCTTTCTTT. Translation: CASSGGNTEAFF.

The table lists this clonotype with a few counts. J is TRBJ1-5 and V is TRBV4-2; D is unclear. V lost 0 bases to trimming and J lost 9 bases, with 12 bases between them. Germline-derived CDR1 and CDR2 are LGHNA and YNFKEQ. This CDR3 is built from 14 residues. The CDR3 DNA reads TGTGCCAGCAGCCAAGAGGTTTCGGAGTGGCCCCAGCATTTT. Translated: CASSQEVSEWPQHF.

The genes are TRBV28 and TRBJ1-1; D ambiguous. The germline V gene has CDR1 MDHEN and CDR2 SYDVKM. Trimming removed 3 bases from V and 7 bases from J, with 9 bases in between. CDR3 length: 12 amino acids. The CDR3 sequence: CASSLALGEAFF. The DNA for the CDR3 is TGTGCCAGCAGTTTGGCTCTCGGTGAAGCTTTCTTT. Supplemented by reference TRBV28 and TRBJ1-1, the full variable domain reads DVKVTQSSRYLVKRTGEKVFLECVQDMDHENMFWYRQDPGLGLRLIYFSYDVKMKEKGDIPEGYSVSREKKERFSLILESASTNQTSMYLCASSLALGEAFFGQGTRLTVV.

The rearrangement links TRBV7-2 to TRBJ1-1; D uncertain. CDR3 length equals 13 residues. Looked up from germline, CDR1 is SGHTA and CDR2 is FQGNSA. Trimming cost V 4 bases and J 1 base, with 7 bases left between them. The CDR3 loop reads CASSSIGNTEAFF. DNA of the CDR3: TGTGCCAGCAGCTCCATCGGGAACACTGAAGCTTTCTTT. Using reference TRBV7-2 and TRBJ1-1 for the parts outside the CDR3, the full variable domain is GAGVSQSPSNKVTEKGKDVELRCDPISGHTALYWYRQSLGQGLEFLIYFQGNSAPDKSGLPSDRFSAERTGGSVSTLTIQRTQQEDSAVYLCASSSIGNTEAFFGQGTRLTVV.

This chain's CDR3 is CASSLEGSGYEQYV. The CDR3 bases are TGCGCCAGCAGCTTGGAGGGGTCGGGTTACGAGCAGTACGTC. The genes are TRBV5-1 and TRBJ2-7, with TRBD1 as a possible D gene (5 bases). In germline, CDR1 is SGHRS, CDR2 YFSETQ. CDR3 length equals 14 residues. Trimming removed 0 bases at V and 4 bases at J, with 11 bases between.

This chain joins TRBV18 and TRBJ1-1; possible D gene TRBD1, 6 bases. The germline gives CDR1 KGHSH, CDR2 LQKENI. Deletions cut 3 bases from V and 1 base from J, with 12 bases between. The CDR3 covers 15 residues. Here the CDR3 DNA reads TGTGCCAGCTCACCCACGGGACACAAGAACACTGAAGCTTTCTTT. Amino acid sequence: CASSPTGHKNTEAFF.

This clonotype was seen ten or more times. This chain uses TRBV4-2 with TRBJ2-3; the D gene could be TRBD1 or TRBD2 (5 bases each). CDR1 is LGHNA and CDR2 is YNFKEQ in the germline V gene. The CDR3 consists of 17 residues. Trimming shortened V by 1 base and J by 4 bases, and 18 bases separated the two germline ends. CDR3 in amino acids: CASSQGESGARADTQYF. The CDR3 DNA sequence: TGTGCCAGCAGCCAAGGGGAGAGTGGGGCACGGGCAGATACGCAGTATTTT.

The J gene is TRBJ1-2, the V gene TRBV11-2; TRBD1 agrees at 7 bases. V was clipped by 8 bases and J by 2 bases; unmatched bases: 8. Germline V gene data show CDR1 as SGHAT and CDR2 as FQNNGV. CDR3 size: 14 residues. CDR3 coding DNA: TGTGCCAGCCGAAACTGGGACAGCAACTATGGCTACACCTTC. This sequence encodes CASRNWDSNYGYTF.

The chain is built from TRBV3-1 and TRBJ1-4; D remains unclear. Germline CDR1 is LGHDT and CDR2 is YNNKEL (reference sequence). The V gene lost 3 bases and the J gene lost 5 bases, with 7 bases spanning the gap. The CDR3 is made up of 13 amino acids. As DNA, the CDR3 is TGTGCCAGCAGCCAGCGTCAGAATGAAAAACTGTTTTTT. Its translation: CASSQRQNEKLFF. Combining the CDR3 with reference TRBV3-1 and TRBJ1-4 gives the whole variable domain DTAVSQTPKYLVTQMGNDKSIKCEQNLGHDTMYWYKQDSKKFLKIMFSYNNKELIINETVPNRFSPKSPDKAHLNLHINSLELGDSAVYFCASSQRQNEKLFFGSGTQLSVL.